Listed below are T cell receptor beta chains from one sample, sequenced in a study of shared clonotypes between healthy human individuals. Repertoires were generated with immunoSEQ multiplex PCR, while TCRdb's copy carries only in-frame clones and drops some. The profile covers 2 million to 3 million clones, with over 85% appearing a single time and about 0.38% taken by the ten largest. Material: naive CD4+ T cells from PBMCs. All receptors come from a man younger than 35 in good health. Some clones in this sample may be carry-over from other donors' samples. CDR3s include the opening cysteine and the closing phenylalanine or tryptophan. The D gene is left open where the match is weak. Size is stated for part of the rows, as once, few or many counts, or as a class when the clone is expanded.

CASSAVMDRGGEKLFF TGTGCCAGCAGCGCGGTTATGGACAGGGGAGGTGAAAAACTGTTTTTT . TRBJ1-4 TRBV5-4 TRBD1
CASSDHSDTGANEKLFF TGTGCCAGCAGTGATCACTCCGACACAGGCGCTAATGAAAAACTGTTTTTT . TRBJ1-4 TRBV27 .
CAISGGYGNTIYF TGTGCCATCAGTGGGGGGTACGGAAACACCATATATTTT few TRBJ1-3 TRBV10-3 .
CAWSGQGTAPLHF TGTGCCTGGTCTGGACAGGGTACGGCACCCCTCCACTTT . TRBJ1-6 TRBV30 TRBD1
CASSAAGSPNTEAFF TGTGCCAGCAGCGCGGCGGGCAGCCCGAACACTGAAGCTTTCTTT . TRBJ1-1 TRBV9 .
CASSLQPGSSYNEQFF TGTGCCAGCAGCTTACAACCAGGGAGCTCCTACAATGAGCAGTTCTTC . TRBJ2-1 TRBV7-8 .
CASRGLADYNEQFF TGTGCCAGCAGGGGACTAGCGGATTACAATGAGCAGTTCTTC . TRBJ2-1 TRBV11-2 TRBD2
CASSPGLIYEQYF TGTGCCAGCAGCCCCGGACTGATCTACGAGCAGTACTTC . TRBJ2-7 TRBV6-1 .
CSVAEGTTEAAQYF TGCAGCGTCGCGGAAGGGACTACCGAAGCGGCCCAGTACTTC . TRBJ2-5 TRBV29-1 TRBD2
CASSFTSGRSLEQYF TGTGCCAGCAGCTTTACTAGCGGGAGGTCCCTCGAGCAGTACTTC . TRBJ2-7 TRBV7-2 TRBD2
CSALSPNTIYF TGCAGTGCCCTGTCCCCAAACACCATATATTTT . TRBJ1-3 TRBV20-1 .
CASSSGVGVYEQYF TGTGCCAGCAGTTCGGGAGTTGGAGTCTACGAGCAGTACTTC . TRBJ2-7 TRBV6-5 .
CASSNRPPTGLAGELFF TGTGCCAGCAGCAATAGGCCCCCTACAGGTTTAGCCGGGGAGCTGTTTTTT . TRBJ2-2 TRBV9 .
CASSVRTSGYNEQFF TGTGCCAGCAGCGTACGGACTAGCGGGTACAATGAGCAGTTCTTC . TRBJ2-1 TRBV9 TRBD2
CASSLTRDGGNTIYF TGTGCCAGCAGCTTAACCAGGGACGGTGGAAACACCATATATTTT . TRBJ1-3 TRBV7-3 .
CAISRDRDGQPQHF TGTGCCATCAGTCGGGACAGGGACGGTCAGCCCCAGCATTTT . TRBJ1-5 TRBV10-3 TRBD1
CASTETPGLKGYTF TGTGCCAGCACCGAAACCCCGGGACTCAAGGGCTACACCTTC . TRBJ1-2 TRBV27 .
CAWSVGLFYEQYF TGTGCCTGGTCCGTGGGTCTTTTCTACGAGCAGTACTTC . TRBJ2-7 TRBV30 .
CASSLVTYEQYF TGTGCCAGCAGCTTAGTAACTTACGAGCAGTACTTC . TRBJ2-7 TRBV7-2 .
CASRPAPGQAEQYF TGCGCCAGCAGGCCCGCCCCGGGACAGGCCGAGCAGTACTTC . TRBJ2-7 TRBV5-1 TRBD1
CASSFWDRPFYGYTF TGTGCCAGCAGCTTTTGGGACAGGCCGTTCTATGGCTACACCTTC . TRBJ1-2 TRBV5-5 TRBD1
CASSPGRGIYEQYF TGTGCCAGCAGCCCCGGACGTGGGATCTACGAGCAGTACTTC . TRBJ2-7 TRBV7-6 .
CASKRGSFNEQYF TGCGCCAGCAAACGCGGGAGTTTCAACGAGCAGTACTTC . TRBJ2-7 TRBV5-1 TRBD2
CASRASGSDTQYF TGCGCCAGCAGGGCTAGCGGGTCAGATACGCAGTATTTT . TRBJ2-3 TRBV10-1 TRBD2
CASSNGDRNTEAFF TGCGCCAGCAGCAATGGTGACAGGAACACTGAAGCTTTCTTT . TRBJ1-1 TRBV5-1 .
CASRHRGSSYEQYF TGTGCCAGCAGGCACAGGGGAAGCTCCTACGAGCAGTACTTC . TRBJ2-7 TRBV5-3 TRBD1
CASRRSHDPYGYTF TGTGCCAGCAGAAGATCCCACGACCCCTATGGCTACACCTTC . TRBJ1-2 TRBV6-1 .
CASSLDGYTDTQYF TGTGCCAGCAGCTTAGACGGCTACACAGATACGCAGTATTTT . TRBJ2-3 TRBV11-3 .
CASTRPAEVNTQYF TGCGCCAGCACTCGGCCCGCCGAGGTGAATACGCAGTATTTT . TRBJ2-3 TRBV5-1 .
CASSVGGGKQPQHF TGTGCCAGCAGCGTAGGCGGAGGGAAGCAGCCCCAGCATTTT . TRBJ1-5 TRBV9 .
CASSPPGQGLNSPLHF TGTGCCAGCAGTCCTCCGGGTCAGGGGCTAAATTCACCCCTCCACTTT . TRBJ1-6 TRBV28 .
CASSLFVGDYEQYF TGTGCCAGCAGCTTATTTGTGGGAGACTACGAGCAGTACTTC . TRBJ2-7 TRBV7-2 .
CASSPLIDWAQDTQYF TGTGCCAGCAGCCCCTTAATAGACTGGGCCCAAGATACGCAGTATTTT . TRBJ2-3 TRBV9 .
CASSNQPTGESSIQYF TGCGCCAGCAGCAACCAACCAACAGGGGAGTCCAGCATTCAGTACTTC . TRBJ2-4 TRBV5-1 TRBD1
CASSIPTGYEKLFF TGTGCCAGTAGTATACCCACGGGGTACGAAAAACTGTTTTTT . TRBJ1-4 TRBV19 .
CATQTRETQYF TGTGCCACCCAAACTAGGGAGACCCAGTACTTC . TRBJ2-5 TRBV28 .
CASSLRGEKLFF TGTGCCAGCAGTCTAAGGGGTGAAAAACTGTTTTTT once TRBJ1-4 TRBV28 .
CASSTARTSGSPYNEQFF TGTGCCAGCAGTACCGCACGGACTAGCGGGAGTCCCTACAATGAGCAGTTCTTC . TRBJ2-1 TRBV28 TRBD2
CASSLSWVMGDPTPAFF TGCGCCAGCAGCCTCTCCTGGGTCATGGGGGATCCTACACCAGCTTTCTTT . TRBJ1-1 TRBV4-1 .
CASRPTSRQETQYF TGTGCCAGCAGGCCCACTAGTAGGCAAGAGACCCAGTACTTC . TRBJ2-5 TRBV27 .
CASSLTAWGEQYF TGTGCCAGCAGCCTAACTGCCTGGGGGGAGCAGTACTTC . TRBJ2-7 TRBV7-3 .
CASSPGTGSTGELFF TGTGCCAGCTCCCCTGGGACAGGGAGCACCGGGGAGCTGTTTTTT . TRBJ2-2 TRBV18 TRBD1
CASSISRVIQPQHF TGTGCCAGCAGTATATCCAGGGTTATTCAGCCCCAGCATTTT once TRBJ1-5 TRBV2 .
CAQNEGGNTEAFF TGTGCTCAGAACGAGGGGGGTAACACTGAAGCTTTCTTT . TRBJ1-1 TRBV30 .
CASASSIRTFF TGTGCCAGCGCATCGAGTATACGAACGTTCTTC . TRBJ2-1 TRBV6-5 .
CASSRGQGRPEQYF TGTGCCAGCAGCAGAGGACAGGGAAGGCCCGAGCAGTACTTC once TRBJ2-7 TRBV5-4 TRBD1
CASSLRDRGLYLYGYTF TGCGCCAGCAGCCTTCGGGACAGGGGACTGTACTTGTATGGCTACACCTTC . TRBJ1-2 TRBV5-1 TRBD1
CASSLSSGNTIYF TGTGCCAGTAGTCTGTCCTCTGGAAACACCATATATTTT . TRBJ1-3 TRBV19 .
CASSQTSPLLGEQYF TGCGCCAGCAGCCAAACTAGCCCTCTCTTGGGCGAGCAGTACTTC once TRBJ2-7 TRBV4-1 .
CSAIGQYYGYTF TGCAGCGCGATTGGACAGTACTATGGCTACACCTTC once TRBJ1-2 TRBV29-1 .
CASSFTGHRETQYF TGTGCCAGCAGCTTTACAGGCCACCGAGAGACCCAGTACTTC . TRBJ2-5 TRBV5-4 .
CASSFQGLMGELFF TGCGCCAGCAGCTTCCAGGGGTTAATGGGGGAGCTGTTTTTT . TRBJ2-2 TRBV5-1 .
CASSFLPGAYGYTF TGTGCCAGCAGTTTTTTACCCGGTGCCTATGGCTACACCTTC . TRBJ1-2 TRBV28 .
CASSPTGGRETQYF TGTGCCAGCAGCCCGACAGGGGGCCGGGAGACCCAGTACTTC . TRBJ2-5 TRBV9 TRBD1
CASSLAIGRAGISF TGTGCCAGCAGCTTAGCGATCGGGAGGGCCGGCATCTCCTTT . TRBJ2-3 TRBV7-2 TRBD2
CASSLAIGGNQPQHF TGTGCCAGCAGCTTAGCGATCGGGGGCAATCAGCCCCAGCATTTT . TRBJ1-5 TRBV7-2 .
CASSRSSSERYEQYF TGCGCCAGCAGCCGAAGCAGTAGCGAACGCTACGAGCAGTACTTC . TRBJ2-7 TRBV5-1 .
CATATPDQPQHF TGTGCCACGGCGACGCCTGATCAGCCCCAGCATTTT once TRBJ1-5 TRBV6-1 .
CASSLGLNTEAFF TGCGCCAGCAGCCTCGGCCTTAACACTGAAGCTTTCTTT . TRBJ1-1 TRBV10-1 .
CASSPAGQSNTGELFF TGCGCCAGCAGCCCGGCAGGACAATCGAACACCGGGGAGCTGTTTTTT . TRBJ2-2 TRBV5-1 .